The clone carrying this TCR beta chain was picked up a small number of times. Its target is not known. Reverse transcription of extracted RNA yielded cDNA, which provided the sequencing template. The assay was immunoSEQ multiplex PCR, and TCRdb's table has in-frame clones only and misses some. The sample lists about 170,000 clones, 58% occurring once. The sample belongs to a study of CD8+ T cells in alopecia areata. Study context: The duration of tofacitinib was 6 to 18 months, with 6 months off drug afterward.

As to treatment: oral pan-JAK inhibitor, 5-10 mg twice daily. Sorted populations comprised CD4+ and CD8+ T cells obtained from PBMCs. CDR3 length equals 12 residues. From germline, CDR1 is WSHSY and CDR2 SAAADI. With 6 bases removed from V and 1 base from J, the gap between germline ends came to 6 bases. Study-level results: Among the 100 top clones, expanded CD8+ clones, like scalp clonality, were significantly decreased by tofacitinib. Possibly because of HLA-related factors, TCR sharing was less clear across patients than in mice.

The receptor was derived from a human donor with alopecia areata. The gene calls are TRBV10-2 and TRBJ2-5; D remains ambiguous. The material sequenced was CD4+ T cells sorted from blood, taken at approximately week 56, from a patient treated with tofacitinib. DNA of the CDR3: TGCGCCAGCAGGGGCAGCCAAGAGACCCAGTACTTC. It yields the protein CASRGSQETQYF.